This entry is about one T cell receptor beta chain. Its antigen remains unidentified. Libraries were prepared by immunoSEQ multiplex PCR; TCRdb keeps only in-frame clonotypes and omits some of them. The repertoire holds some 140,000 clones, with roughly 88% as singletons. V shed 3 bases and J shed 8 bases, with 11 bases lying between them. CDR1 is ENHRY and CDR2 is SYGVKD in the germline V gene. This CDR3 comprises 13 residues. This specimen belongs to a study of T cell responses to AZD1222 COVID-19 vaccine. Overall study results and limits: The study sampled repertoires only after the peak T cell response. Unmutated variant regions are reportedly targeted by nearly half of spike-specific TCRs.

The specimen was peripheral blood, collected 28 days after the second AZD1222 dose. The rearrangement links TRBV10-3 to TRBJ1-5, with a tentative D call TRBD1 (5 bases). This receptor was identified in an adult who received the AZD1222 COVID-19 vaccine. The CDR3 nucleotides read TGTGCCATCAGTGAAACAGGAACAAAGCCCCAGCATTTT. Its translation is CAISETGTKPQHF.